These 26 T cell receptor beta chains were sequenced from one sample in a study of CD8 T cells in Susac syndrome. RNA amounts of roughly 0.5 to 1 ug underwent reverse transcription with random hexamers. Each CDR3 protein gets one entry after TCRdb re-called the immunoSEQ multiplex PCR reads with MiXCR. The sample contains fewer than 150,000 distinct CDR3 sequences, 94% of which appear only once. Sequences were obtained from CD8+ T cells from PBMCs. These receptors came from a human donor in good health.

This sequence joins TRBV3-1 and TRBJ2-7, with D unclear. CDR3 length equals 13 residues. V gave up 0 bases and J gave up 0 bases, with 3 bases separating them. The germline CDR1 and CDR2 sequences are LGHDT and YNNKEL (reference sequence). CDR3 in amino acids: CASSQDVSYEQYF. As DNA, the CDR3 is TGTGCCAGCAGCCAAGATGTCTCCTACGAGCAGTACTTC.

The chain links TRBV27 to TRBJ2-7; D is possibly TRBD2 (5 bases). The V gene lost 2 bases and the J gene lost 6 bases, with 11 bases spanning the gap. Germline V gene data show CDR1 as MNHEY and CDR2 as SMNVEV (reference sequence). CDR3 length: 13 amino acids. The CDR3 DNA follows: TGTGCCAGCAGTTTAGAGGTGGGGAGCGAGCAGTACTTC. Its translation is CASSLEVGSEQYF.

The CDR3 coding sequence is TGTGCCAGCAGCTTAGACGGACGACTAGCCAAAAACATTCAGTACTTC. Protein sequence: CASSLDGRLAKNIQYF. The chain joins TRBV7-2 to TRBJ2-4; D gene unclear. With 1 base removed from V and 0 bases from J, the gap between germline ends came to 10 bases. Germline CDR1 SGHTA, CDR2 FQGNSA. The CDR3 totals 16 residues.

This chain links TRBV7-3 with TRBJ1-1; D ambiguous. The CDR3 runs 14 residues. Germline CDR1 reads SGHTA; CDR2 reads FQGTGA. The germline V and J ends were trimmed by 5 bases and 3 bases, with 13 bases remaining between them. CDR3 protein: CASSPTGSHTEAFF. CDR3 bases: TGTGCCAGCAGCCCCACCGGGTCCCACACTGAAGCTTTCTTT.

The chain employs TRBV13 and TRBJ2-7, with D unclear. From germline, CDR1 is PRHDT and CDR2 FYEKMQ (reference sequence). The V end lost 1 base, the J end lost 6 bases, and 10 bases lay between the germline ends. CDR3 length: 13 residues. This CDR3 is CASSLAQSGEQYF. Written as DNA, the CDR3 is TGTGCCAGCAGCTTAGCACAGTCTGGCGAGCAGTACTTC.

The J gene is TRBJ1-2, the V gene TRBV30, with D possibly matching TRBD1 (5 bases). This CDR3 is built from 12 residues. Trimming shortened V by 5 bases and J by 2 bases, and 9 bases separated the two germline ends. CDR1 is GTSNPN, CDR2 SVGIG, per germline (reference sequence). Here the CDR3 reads CAWERQNYGYTF. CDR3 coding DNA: TGTGCCTGGGAAAGACAGAACTATGGCTACACCTTC.

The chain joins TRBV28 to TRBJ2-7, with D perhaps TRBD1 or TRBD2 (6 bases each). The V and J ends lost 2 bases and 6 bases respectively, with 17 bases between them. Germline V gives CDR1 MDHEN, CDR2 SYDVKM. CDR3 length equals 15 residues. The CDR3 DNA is TGTGCCAGCAGTTTAGGCCGGGGGCCACGCGGCGAGCAGTACTTC. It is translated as CASSLGRGPRGEQYF.

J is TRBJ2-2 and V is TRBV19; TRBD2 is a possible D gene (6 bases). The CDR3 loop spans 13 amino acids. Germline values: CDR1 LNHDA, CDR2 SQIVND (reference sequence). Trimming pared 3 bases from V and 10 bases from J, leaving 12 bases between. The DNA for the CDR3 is TGTGCCAGTAGTATCTGGCGCGGGGAGGAGCTGTTTTTT. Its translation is CASSIWRGEELFF.

This CDR3 is CASSAYGGGLVYGYTF. The CDR3 nucleotides read TGTGCCAGCAGCGCCTACGGCGGGGGGCTAGTCTATGGCTACACCTTC. V is TRBV9 and J is TRBJ1-2, with a tentative D call TRBD1 (6 bases). This CDR3 comprises 16 residues. The germline V gene has CDR1 SGDLS and CDR2 YYNGEE. Trimming took 3 bases from V and 4 from J, leaving 19 bases between them. Complete variable domain (other parts from reference TRBV9 and TRBJ1-2): DSGVTQTPKHLITATGQRVTLRCSPRSGDLSVYWYQQSLDQGLQFLIQYYNGEERAKGNILERFSAQQFPDLHSELNLSSLELGDSALYFCASSAYGGGLVYGYTFGSGTRLTVV.

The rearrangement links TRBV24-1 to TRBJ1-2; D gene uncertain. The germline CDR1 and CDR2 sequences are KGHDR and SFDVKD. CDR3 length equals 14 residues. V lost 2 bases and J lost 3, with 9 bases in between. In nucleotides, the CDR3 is TGTGCCACCAGTGATTCGCTATCCGACTATGGCTACACCTTC. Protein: CATSDSLSDYGYTF.

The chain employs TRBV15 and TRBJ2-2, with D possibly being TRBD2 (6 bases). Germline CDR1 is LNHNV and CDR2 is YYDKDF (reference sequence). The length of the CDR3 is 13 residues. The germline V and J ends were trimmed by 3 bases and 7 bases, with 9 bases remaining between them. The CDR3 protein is CATSSSGVGELFF. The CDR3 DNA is TGTGCCACCAGCAGCTCGGGGGTCGGGGAGCTGTTTTTT.

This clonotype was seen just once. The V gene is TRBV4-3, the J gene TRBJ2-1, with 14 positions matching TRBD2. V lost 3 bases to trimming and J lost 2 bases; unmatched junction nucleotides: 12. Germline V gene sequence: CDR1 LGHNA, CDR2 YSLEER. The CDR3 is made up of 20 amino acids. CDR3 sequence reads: CASSHLGGLAGVGTYNEQFF. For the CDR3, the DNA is TGCGCCAGCAGCCACCTAGGGGGACTAGCGGGAGTCGGAACCTACAATGAGCAGTTCTTC.

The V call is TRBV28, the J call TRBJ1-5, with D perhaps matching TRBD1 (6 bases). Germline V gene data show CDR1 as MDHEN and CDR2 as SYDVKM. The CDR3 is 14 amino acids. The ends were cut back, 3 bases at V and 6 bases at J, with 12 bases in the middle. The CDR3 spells CASSFEQGVQPQHF. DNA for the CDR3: TGTGCCAGCAGTTTCGAACAGGGCGTTCAGCCCCAGCATTTT.

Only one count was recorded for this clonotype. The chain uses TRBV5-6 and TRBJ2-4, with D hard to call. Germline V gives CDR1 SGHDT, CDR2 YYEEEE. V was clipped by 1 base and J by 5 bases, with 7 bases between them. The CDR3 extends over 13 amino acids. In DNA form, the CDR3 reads TGTGCCAGCAGCTTGAAGAATGAAAACATTCAGTACTTC. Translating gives CASSLKNENIQYF.

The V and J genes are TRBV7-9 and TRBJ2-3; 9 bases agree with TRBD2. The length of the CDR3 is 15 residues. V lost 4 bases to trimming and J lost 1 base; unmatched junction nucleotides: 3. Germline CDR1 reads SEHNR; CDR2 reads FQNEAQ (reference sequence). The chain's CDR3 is CASSSRGRGTDTQYF. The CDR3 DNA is TGTGCCAGCAGCTCCCGCGGGAGGGGCACAGATACGCAGTATTTT.

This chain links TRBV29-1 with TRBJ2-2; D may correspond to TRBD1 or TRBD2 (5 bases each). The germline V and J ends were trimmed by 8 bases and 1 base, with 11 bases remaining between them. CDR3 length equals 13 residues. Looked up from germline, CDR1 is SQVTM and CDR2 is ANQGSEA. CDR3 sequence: CSFRDENTGELFF. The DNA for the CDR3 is TGCAGCTTCCGGGACGAGAACACCGGGGAGCTGTTTTTT.

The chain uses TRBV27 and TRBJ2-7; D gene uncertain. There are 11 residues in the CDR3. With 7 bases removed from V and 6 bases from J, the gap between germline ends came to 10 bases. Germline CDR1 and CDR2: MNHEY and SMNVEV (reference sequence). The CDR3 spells CASTALGEQYF. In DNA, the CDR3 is TGTGCCAGCACCGCCCTTGGCGAGCAGTACTTC.

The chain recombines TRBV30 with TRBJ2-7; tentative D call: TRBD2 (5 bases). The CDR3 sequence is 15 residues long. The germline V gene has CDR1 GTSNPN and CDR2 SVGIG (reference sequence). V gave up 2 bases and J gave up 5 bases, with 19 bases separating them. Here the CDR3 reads CAWSTHPAVFHEQYF. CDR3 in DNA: TGTGCCTGGAGTACCCACCCAGCGGTATTCCACGAGCAGTACTTC. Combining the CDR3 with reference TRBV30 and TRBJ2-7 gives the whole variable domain SQTIHQWPATLVQPVGSPLSLECTVEGTSNPNLYWYRQAAGRGLQLLFYSVGIGQISSEVPQNLSASRPQDRQFILSSKKLLLSDSGFYLCAWSTHPAVFHEQYFGPGTRLTVT.

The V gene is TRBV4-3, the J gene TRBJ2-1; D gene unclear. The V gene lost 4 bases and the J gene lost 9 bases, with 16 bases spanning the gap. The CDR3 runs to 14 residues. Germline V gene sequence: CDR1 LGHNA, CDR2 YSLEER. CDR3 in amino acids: CASSPVLQDVEQFF. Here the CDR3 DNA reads TGCGCCAGCAGCCCGGTTCTCCAGGATGTTGAGCAGTTCTTC.

This chain's CDR3 is CASSLYPLAYSYEQYF. CDR3 nucleotide sequence: TGTGCCAGCAGTTTATATCCCCTCGCTTACTCCTACGAGCAGTACTTC. The chain recombines TRBV27 with TRBJ2-7; D is ambiguous. V was shortened by 1 base and J by 0 bases, with 13 bases between the two germline ends. The CDR3 contains 16 residues. Germline V gives CDR1 MNHEY, CDR2 SMNVEV (reference sequence).

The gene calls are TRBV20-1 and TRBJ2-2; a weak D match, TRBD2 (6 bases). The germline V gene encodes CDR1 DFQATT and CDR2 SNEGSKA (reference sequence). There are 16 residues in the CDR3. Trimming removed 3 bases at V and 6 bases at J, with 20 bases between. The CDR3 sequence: CSASVPGLGRPGELFF. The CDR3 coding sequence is TGCAGTGCTAGCGTTCCGGGACTTGGTAGACCCGGGGAGCTGTTTTTT.

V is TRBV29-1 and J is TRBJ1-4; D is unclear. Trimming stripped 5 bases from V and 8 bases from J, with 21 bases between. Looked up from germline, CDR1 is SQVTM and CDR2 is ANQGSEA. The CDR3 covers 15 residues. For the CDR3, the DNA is TGCAGCGTTCCCTCCCGCAGTTTCGGGAAAGAAAAACTGTTTTTT. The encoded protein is CSVPSRSFGKEKLFF.

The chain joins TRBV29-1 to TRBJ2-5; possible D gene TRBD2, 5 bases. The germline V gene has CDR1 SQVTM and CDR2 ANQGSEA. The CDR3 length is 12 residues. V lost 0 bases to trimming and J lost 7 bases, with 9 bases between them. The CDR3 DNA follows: TGCAGCGTTGAAGATAACGCGGGGACCCAGTACTTC. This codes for CSVEDNAGTQYF.

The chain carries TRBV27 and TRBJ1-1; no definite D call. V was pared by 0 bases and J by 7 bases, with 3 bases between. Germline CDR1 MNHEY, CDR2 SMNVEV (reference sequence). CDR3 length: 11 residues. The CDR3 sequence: CASSLSGEAFF. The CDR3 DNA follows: TGTGCCAGCAGTTTATCTGGTGAAGCTTTCTTT.

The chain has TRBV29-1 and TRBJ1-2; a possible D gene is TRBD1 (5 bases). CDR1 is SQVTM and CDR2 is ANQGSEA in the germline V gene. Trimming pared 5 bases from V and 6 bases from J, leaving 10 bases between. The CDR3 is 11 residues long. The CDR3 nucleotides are TGCAGCGTTCCCCAAGGGGATGGCTACACCTTC. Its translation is CSVPQGDGYTF.

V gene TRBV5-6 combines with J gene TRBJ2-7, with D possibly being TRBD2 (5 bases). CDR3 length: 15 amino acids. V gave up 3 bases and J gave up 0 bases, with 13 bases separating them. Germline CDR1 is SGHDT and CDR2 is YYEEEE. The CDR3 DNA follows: TGTGCCAGCAGCTACCAGTCGGGAACCTCCTACGAGCAGTACTTC. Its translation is CASSYQSGTSYEQYF.